The 14 T cell receptor beta chains below come from one sample, sequenced in a study of T cells expressing NK-cell markers. After re-calling the 5' RACE reads, TCRdb lists one entry per CDR3 protein, DNA absent. This sample's table has about 390,000 distinct CDR3 sequences. Input material: blood T cells: a sorted CD56 or NKG2C T cell subset, CD4+ or CD8+ T cells, or bulk PBMC T cells (not recorded which). Receptor source: a woman between 50 and 59 years old in good health.

The J gene is TRBJ2-2, the V gene TRBV18. CDR3 length: 15 residues. Germline V gives CDR1 KGHSH, CDR2 LQKENI. The CDR3: CASSPPERVNGELFF.

This chain connects TRBV6-5 to TRBJ2-7; the D gene TCRdb calls, TRBD1, cannot be checked with no DNA. In germline, CDR1 is MNHEY, CDR2 SVGAGI. The CDR3 contains 13 residues. This chain's CDR3 is CASRRDVTFEQYF.

This chain connects TRBV11-2 to TRBJ2-5; no DNA is available, so the TRBD1 call from TCRdb remains unchecked. The length of the CDR3 is 14 residues. From germline, CDR1 is SGHAT and CDR2 FQNNGV. The CDR3 loop is CASSPGTGSGTQYF.

The gene calls are TRBV7-9 and TRBJ2-1. The CDR3 totals 15 residues. Germline loops: CDR1 SEHNR, CDR2 FQNEAQ (reference sequence). This chain's CDR3 is CASSLGAGSDNEQFF.

The chain is built from TRBV5-1 and TRBJ2-5; the D call from TCRdb, TRBD2, cannot be confirmed without DNA. Germline V gene sequence: CDR1 SGHRS, CDR2 YFSETQ. The CDR3 sequence is 14 residues long. CDR3 loop: CASSLGGDSETQYF.

The chain carries TRBV20-1 and TRBJ2-7; TCRdb selects TRBD2, and the lack of DNA leaves this call unchecked. In germline, CDR1 is DFQATT, CDR2 SNEGSKA (reference sequence). This CDR3 contains 15 residues. CDR3 sequence: CSARDLTSGSYEQYF.

The rearrangement uses TRBV14 and TRBJ2-3. This CDR3 is 16 amino acids long. Germline V gene data show CDR1 as SGHDN and CDR2 as FVKESK. The CDR3 here is CASSQVWGGGTDTQYF.

V and J are TRBV4-2 and TRBJ2-2; TCRdb's D gene call, TRBD2, goes unchecked for lack of DNA. The CDR3 is made up of 15 amino acids. Per germline, CDR1 LGHNA and CDR2 YNFKEQ. The CDR3 is CASSQEGRGTGELFF.

The CDR3 here is CATSPRTVSSYNEQFF. The chain is built from TRBV24-1 and TRBJ2-1; with no DNA, the TCRdb D assignment of TRBD1 cannot be verified. This CDR3 contains 16 residues. Germline-derived CDR1 and CDR2 are KGHDR and SFDVKD.

The V and J genes are TRBV6-5 and TRBJ2-2; TCRdb lists TRBD2, though no DNA is available to test this call. CDR1 and CDR2 (germline): MNHEY, SVGAGI. This CDR3 has 15 residues. The chain's CDR3 is CASTLLGENTGELFF.

The V gene is TRBV5-1, the J gene TRBJ2-1; as DNA is missing, the TRBD1 call by TCRdb cannot be tested. The CDR3 length is 15 residues. Germline V gives CDR1 SGHRS, CDR2 YFSETQ. CDR3 sequence: CASSLGGTGDNEQFF.

This sequence joins TRBV12-3 or TRBV12-4 and TRBJ2-1; TCRdb returns TRBD1, unconfirmable since there is no DNA. CDR3 size: 13 residues. The CDR3 sequence is CASSSDRGFEQFF.

The chain joins TRBV5-5 to TRBJ2-2; TCRdb proposes TRBD2, but this gene call is untestable without DNA. Germline V CDR1 and CDR2: SGHKS, YYEKEE (reference sequence). The length of the CDR3 is 17 residues. CDR3 region: CASSLLGGLAGAGELFF.

This chain links TRBV29-1 with TRBJ2-7; TCRdb names TRBD2, which stays unverified in the absence of DNA. Per germline, CDR1 SQVTM and CDR2 ANQGSEA. The CDR3 length is 12 residues. The CDR3 loop is CSVVVSAREQYF.